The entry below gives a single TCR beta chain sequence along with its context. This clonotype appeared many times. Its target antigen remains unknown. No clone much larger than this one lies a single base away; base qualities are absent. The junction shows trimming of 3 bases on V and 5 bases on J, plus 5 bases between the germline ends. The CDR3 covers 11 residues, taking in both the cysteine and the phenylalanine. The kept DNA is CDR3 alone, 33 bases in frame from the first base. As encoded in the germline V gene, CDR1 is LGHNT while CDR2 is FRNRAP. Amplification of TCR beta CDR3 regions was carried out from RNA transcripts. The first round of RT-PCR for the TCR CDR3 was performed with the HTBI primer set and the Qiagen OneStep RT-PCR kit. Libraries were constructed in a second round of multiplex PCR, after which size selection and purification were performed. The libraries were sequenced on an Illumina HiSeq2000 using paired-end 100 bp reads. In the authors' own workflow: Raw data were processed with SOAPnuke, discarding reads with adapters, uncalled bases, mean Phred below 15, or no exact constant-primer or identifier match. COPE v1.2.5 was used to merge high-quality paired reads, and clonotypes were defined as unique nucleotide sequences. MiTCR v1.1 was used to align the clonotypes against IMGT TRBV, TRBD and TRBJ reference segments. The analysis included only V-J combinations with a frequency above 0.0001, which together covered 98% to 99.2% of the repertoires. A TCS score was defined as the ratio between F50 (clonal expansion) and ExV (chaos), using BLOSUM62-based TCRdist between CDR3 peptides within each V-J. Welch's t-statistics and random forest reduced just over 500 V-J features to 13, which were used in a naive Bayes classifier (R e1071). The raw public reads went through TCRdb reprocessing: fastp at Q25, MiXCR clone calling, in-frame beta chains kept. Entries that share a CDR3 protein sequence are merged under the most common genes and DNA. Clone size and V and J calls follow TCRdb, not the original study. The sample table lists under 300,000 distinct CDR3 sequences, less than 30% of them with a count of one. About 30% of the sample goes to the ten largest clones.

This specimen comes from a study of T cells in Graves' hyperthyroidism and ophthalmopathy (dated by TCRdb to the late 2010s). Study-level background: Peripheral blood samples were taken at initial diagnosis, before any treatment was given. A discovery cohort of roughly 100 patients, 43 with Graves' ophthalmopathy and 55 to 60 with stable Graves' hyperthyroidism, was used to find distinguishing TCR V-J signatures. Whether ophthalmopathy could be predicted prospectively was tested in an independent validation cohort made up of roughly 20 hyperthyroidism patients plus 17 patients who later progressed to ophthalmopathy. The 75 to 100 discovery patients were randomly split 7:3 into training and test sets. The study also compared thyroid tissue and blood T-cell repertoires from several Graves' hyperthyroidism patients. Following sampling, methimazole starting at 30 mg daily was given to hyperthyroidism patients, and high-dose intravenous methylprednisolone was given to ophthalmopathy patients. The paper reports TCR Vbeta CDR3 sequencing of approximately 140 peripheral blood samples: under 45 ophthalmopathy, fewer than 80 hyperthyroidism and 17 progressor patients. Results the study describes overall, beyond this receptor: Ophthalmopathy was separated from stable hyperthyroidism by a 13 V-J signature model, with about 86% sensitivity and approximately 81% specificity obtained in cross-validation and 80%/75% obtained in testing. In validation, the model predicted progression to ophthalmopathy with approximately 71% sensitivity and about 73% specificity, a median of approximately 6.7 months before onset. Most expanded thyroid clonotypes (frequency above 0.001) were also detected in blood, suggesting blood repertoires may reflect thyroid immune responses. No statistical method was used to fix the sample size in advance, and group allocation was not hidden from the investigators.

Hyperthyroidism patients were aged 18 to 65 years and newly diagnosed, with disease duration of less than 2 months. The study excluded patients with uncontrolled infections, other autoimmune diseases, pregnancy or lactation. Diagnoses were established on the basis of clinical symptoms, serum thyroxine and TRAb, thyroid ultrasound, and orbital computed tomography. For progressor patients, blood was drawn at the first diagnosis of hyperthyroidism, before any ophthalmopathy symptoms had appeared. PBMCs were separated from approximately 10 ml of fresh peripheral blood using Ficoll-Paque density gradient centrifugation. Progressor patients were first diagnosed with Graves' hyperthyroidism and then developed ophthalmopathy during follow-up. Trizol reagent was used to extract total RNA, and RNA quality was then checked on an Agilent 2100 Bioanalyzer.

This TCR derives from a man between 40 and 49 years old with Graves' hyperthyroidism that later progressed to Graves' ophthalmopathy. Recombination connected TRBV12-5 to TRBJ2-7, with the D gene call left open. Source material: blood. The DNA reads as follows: TGTGCTAGTGGTTTACGACACGAGCAGTACTTC. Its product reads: CASGLRHEQYF.